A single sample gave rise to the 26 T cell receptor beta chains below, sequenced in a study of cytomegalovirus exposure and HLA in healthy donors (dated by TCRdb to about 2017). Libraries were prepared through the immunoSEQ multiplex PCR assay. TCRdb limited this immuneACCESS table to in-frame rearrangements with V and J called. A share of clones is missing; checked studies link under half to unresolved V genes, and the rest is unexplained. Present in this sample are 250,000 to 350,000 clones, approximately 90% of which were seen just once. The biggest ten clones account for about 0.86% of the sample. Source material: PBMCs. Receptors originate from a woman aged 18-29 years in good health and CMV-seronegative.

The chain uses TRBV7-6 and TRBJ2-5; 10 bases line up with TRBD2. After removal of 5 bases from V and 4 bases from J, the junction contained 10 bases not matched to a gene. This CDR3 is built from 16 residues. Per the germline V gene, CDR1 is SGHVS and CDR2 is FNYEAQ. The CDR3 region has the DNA TGTGCCAGCAGCCCCGTGAGCTCTAGCGGGAGAGAGACCCAGTACTTC. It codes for CASSPVSSSGRETQYF.

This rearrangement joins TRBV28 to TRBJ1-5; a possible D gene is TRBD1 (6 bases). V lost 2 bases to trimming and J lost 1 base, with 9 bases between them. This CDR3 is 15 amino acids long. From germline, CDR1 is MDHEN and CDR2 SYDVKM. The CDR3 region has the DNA TGTGCCAGCAGTTTACGGGGGGGCAGCAATCAGCCCCAGCATTTT. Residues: CASSLRGGSNQPQHF.

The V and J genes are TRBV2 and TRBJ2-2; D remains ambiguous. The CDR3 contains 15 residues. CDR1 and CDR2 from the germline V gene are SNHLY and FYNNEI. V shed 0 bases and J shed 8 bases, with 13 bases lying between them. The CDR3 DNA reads TGTGCCAGCAGTGAAGCGCTTCAAGCTCTGGGGGAGCTGTTTTTT. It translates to CASSEALQALGELFF.

Written as DNA, the CDR3 is TGCGCCAGCAGCCAAGTGGCCGGGGGCTATGGCTACACCTTC. Its protein is CASSQVAGGYGYTF. The chain uses TRBV4-1 and TRBJ1-2; TRBD1 is a possible D gene (5 bases). This CDR3 has 14 residues. Deletions cut 1 base from V and 4 bases from J, with 10 bases between. Germline-derived CDR1 and CDR2 are MGHRA and YSYEKL.

The CDR3 region has the DNA TGCAGCGTTGAAGAGTTTGGCGGGAGGGCTATAAATGAGCAGTTCTTC. This sequence encodes CSVEEFGGRAINEQFF. The J gene is TRBJ2-1, the V gene TRBV29-1; TRBD2 agrees at 9 bases. Germline V CDR1 and CDR2: SQVTM, ANQGSEA. The CDR3 runs to 16 residues. J lost 7 bases, V lost 0 bases, and 10 bases had no gene match.

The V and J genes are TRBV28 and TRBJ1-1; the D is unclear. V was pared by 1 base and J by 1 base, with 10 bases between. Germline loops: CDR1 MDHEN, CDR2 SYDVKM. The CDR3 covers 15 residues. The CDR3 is CASSLFPAKNTEAFF. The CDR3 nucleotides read TGTGCCAGCAGTTTATTTCCAGCGAAGAACACTGAAGCTTTCTTT.

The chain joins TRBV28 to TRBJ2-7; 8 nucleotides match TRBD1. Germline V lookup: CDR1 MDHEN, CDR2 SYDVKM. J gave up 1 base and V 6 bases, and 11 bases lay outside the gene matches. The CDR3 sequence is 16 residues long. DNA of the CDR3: TGTGCCAGCAGCTCTCCAGACAGGGGCAGTTCCTACGAGCAGTACTTC. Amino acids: CASSSPDRGSSYEQYF.

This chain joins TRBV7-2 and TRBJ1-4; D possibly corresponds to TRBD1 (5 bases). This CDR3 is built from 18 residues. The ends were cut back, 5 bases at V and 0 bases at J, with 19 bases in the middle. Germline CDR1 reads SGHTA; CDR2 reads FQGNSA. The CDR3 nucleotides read TGTGCCAGCAGCCCCCTGGGGGGAGGACAAGCAACTAATGAAAAACTGTTTTTT. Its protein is CASSPLGGGQATNEKLFF.

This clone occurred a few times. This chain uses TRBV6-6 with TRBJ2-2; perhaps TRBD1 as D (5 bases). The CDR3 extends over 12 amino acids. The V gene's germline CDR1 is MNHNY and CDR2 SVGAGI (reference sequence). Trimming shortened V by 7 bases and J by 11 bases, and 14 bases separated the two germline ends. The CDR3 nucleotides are TGTGCCAGCAACCTAAGACAGACCGAGCTGTTTTTT. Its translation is CASNLRQTELFF.

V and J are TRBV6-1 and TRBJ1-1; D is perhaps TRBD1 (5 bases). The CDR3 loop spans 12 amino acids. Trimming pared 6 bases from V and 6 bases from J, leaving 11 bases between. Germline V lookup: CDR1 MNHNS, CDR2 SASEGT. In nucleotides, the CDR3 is TGTGCCAGCAGGGGGGGGTTCCCTGAAGCTTTCTTT. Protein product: CASRGGFPEAFF.

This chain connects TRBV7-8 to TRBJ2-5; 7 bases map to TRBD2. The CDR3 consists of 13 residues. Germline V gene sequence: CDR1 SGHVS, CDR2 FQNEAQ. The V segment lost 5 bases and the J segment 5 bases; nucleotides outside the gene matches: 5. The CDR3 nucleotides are TGTGCCAGCAGCCCGGGAGGTAGGGAGACCCAGTACTTC. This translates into CASSPGGRETQYF.

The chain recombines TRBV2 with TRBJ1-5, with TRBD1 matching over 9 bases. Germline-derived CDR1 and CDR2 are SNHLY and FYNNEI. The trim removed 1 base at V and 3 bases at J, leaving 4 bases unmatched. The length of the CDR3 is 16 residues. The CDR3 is CASSEEGTGPNQPQHF. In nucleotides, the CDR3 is TGTGCCAGCAGTGAAGAGGGGACAGGGCCCAATCAGCCCCAGCATTTT.

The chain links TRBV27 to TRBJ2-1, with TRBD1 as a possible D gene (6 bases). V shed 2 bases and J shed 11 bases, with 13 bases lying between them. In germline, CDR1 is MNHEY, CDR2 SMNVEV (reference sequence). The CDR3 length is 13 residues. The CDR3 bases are TGTGCCAGCAGTTTACCAAGACAGGTAAAGCAGTTCTTC. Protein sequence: CASSLPRQVKQFF.

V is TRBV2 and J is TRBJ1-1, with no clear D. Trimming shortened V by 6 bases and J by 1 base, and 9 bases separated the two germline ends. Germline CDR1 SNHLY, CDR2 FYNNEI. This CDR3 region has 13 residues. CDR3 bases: TGTGCCAGCAGCACAGAGCCGAACACTGAAGCTTTCTTT. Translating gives CASSTEPNTEAFF. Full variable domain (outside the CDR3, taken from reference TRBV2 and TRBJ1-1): EPEVTQTPSHQVTQMGQEVILRCVPISNHLYFYWYRQILGQKVEFLVSFYNNEISEKSEIFDDQFSVERPDGSNFTLKIRSTKLEDSAMYFCASSTEPNTEAFFGQGTRLTVV.

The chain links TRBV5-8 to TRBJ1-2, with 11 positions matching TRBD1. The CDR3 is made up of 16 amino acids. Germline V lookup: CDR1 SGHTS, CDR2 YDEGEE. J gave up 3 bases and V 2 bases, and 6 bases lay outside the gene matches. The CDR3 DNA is TGTGCCAGCAGCTTTATTTTGGACAGGGGGCACTATGGCTACACCTTC. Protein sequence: CASSFILDRGHYGYTF.

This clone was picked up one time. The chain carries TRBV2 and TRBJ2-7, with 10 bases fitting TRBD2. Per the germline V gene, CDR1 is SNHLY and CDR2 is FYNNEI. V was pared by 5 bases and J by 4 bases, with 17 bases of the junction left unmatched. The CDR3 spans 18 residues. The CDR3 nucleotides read TGTGCCAGCAGTCCGCCCGACATCAGATCTAGCGGGAGTTACGAGCAGTACTTC. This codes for CASSPPDIRSSGSYEQYF.

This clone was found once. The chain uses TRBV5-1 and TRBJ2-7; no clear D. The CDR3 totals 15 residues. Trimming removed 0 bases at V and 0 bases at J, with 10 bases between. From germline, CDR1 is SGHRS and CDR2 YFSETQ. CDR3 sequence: CASSLALRSSYEQYF. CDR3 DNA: TGCGCCAGCAGCTTGGCCCTCCGGAGCTCCTACGAGCAGTACTTC.

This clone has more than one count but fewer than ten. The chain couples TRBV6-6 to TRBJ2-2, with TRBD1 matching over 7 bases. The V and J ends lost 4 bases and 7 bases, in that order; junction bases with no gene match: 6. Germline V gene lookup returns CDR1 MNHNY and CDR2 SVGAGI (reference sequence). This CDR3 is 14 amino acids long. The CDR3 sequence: CASSSTGVVGELFF. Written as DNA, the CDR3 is TGTGCCAGCAGTTCTACAGGGGTTGTCGGGGAGCTGTTTTTT.

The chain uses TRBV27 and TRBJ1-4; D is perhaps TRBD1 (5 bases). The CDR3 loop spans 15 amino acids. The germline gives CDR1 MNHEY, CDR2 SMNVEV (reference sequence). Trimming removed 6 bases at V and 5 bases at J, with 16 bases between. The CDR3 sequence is CASSPFRAVNEKLFF. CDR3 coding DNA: TGTGCCAGCAGCCCTTTCAGGGCAGTAAATGAAAAACTGTTTTTT.

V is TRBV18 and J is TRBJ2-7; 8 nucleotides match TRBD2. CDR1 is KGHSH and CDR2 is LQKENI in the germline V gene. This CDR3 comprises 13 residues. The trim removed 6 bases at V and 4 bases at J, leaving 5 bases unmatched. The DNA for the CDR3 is TGTGCCAGCTCGAACCGGGAGGGTTACGAGCAGTACTTC. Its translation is CASSNREGYEQYF.

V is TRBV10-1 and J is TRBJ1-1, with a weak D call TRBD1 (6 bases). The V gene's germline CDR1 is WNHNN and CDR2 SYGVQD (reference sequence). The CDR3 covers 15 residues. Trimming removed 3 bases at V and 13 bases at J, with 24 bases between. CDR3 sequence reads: CASSDLMGATKGVFF. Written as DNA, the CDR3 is TGCGCCAGCAGTGACCTGATGGGGGCCACAAAGGGGGTTTTCTTT.

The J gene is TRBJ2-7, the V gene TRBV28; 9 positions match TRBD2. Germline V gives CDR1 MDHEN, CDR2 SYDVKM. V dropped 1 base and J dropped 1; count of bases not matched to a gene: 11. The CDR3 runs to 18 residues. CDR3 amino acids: CASSLLGLREGPSYEQYF. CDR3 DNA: TGTGCCAGCAGTTTATTGGGTCTGCGGGAGGGACCTTCCTACGAGCAGTACTTC.

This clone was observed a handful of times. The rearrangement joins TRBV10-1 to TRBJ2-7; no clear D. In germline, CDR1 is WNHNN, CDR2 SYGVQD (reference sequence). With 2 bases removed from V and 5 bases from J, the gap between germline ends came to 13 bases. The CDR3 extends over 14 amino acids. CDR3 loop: CASSEARSGDEQYF. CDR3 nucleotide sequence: TGCGCCAGCAGTGAGGCTAGGAGTGGCGACGAGCAGTACTTC.

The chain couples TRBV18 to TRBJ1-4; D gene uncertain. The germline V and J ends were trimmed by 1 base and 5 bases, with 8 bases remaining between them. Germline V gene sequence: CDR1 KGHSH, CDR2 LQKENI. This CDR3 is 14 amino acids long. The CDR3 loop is CASSPQGGNEKLFF. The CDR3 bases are TGTGCCAGCTCACCACAGGGAGGGAATGAAAAACTGTTTTTT.

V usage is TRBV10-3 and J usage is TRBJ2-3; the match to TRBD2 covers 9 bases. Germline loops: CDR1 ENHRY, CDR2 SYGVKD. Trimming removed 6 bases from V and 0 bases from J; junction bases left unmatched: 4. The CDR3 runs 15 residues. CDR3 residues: CAIRASGTSTDTQYF. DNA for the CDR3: TGTGCCATCAGGGCTAGCGGGACTAGCACAGATACGCAGTATTTT.

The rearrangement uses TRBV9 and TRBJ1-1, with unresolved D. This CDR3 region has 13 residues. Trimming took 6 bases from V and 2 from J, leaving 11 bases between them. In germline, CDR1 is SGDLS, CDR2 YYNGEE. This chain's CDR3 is CASTPSSNTEAFF. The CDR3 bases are TGTGCCAGCACCCCGTCGTCCAACACTGAAGCTTTCTTT.